The 3 T cell receptor delta chains reported below all come from one sample, sequenced in a study of delta chains in infants with herpesvirus infections. Reverse transcription of PBMC RNA used primers specific for the gamma and delta chains. TCRdb applied CATT to the RT-PCR reads for clone calling. The sample consists of 350 to 400 delta-chain clones, around 13% of them appearing once. The material was peripheral blood, obtained at time point 1 of longitudinal follow-up. The receptors were gathered from a human donor who was a Ugandan infant, either HIV-exposed or HIV-unexposed (not recorded which).

As for this clone: This is likely an artifact of a read error, given a far larger clone one base away. The rearrangement links TRAV29/DV5 to TRDJ2, with 13 bases matching TRDD3. CDR1 is NSMFDY, CDR2 ISSIKDK, per germline. J lost 12 bases, V lost 0 bases, and 47 bases had no gene match. This CDR3 spans 28 amino acids. The CDR3 region has the DNA TGTGCAGCAAGCGACCTTCGTTTGGGGGGGGGACCCAACTTCGATACTGGGGGATACGGGGCGGACACCGATAAACTCTTCTTT. Protein product: CAASDLRLGGGPNFDTGGYGADTDKLFF.

Remarks on this clone: This DNA's translation and the protein TCRdb lists, from a much larger clone, do not match at residue 11, likely due to a read error; the protein shown is translated from the DNA. The rearrangement uses TRDV2 and TRDJ3; D might be TRDD3 (5 bases). The germline gives CDR1 GEAIGNYY, CDR2 EKD. Trimming removed 0 bases at V and 5 bases at J, with 16 bases between. This CDR3 has 18 residues. CDR3 sequence: CACDTEYAGTRDTRQMFF. The DNA of the CDR3 is TGTGCCTGTGACACCGAATACGCAGGGACCCGGGACACCCGACAGATGTTTTTC.

By its share, this clone is large. The chain combines TRDV1 with TRDJ1, with 8 bases fitting TRDD3. V shed 6 bases, J shed 1 base, and the junction held 16 bases outside the gene matches. This CDR3 contains 18 residues. Germline-derived CDR1 and CDR2 are TSWWSYY and QGS. CDR3 in amino acids: CALGLPAVGILSTDKLIF. Written as DNA, the CDR3 is TGTGCTCTTGGTCTCCCGGCGGTGGGGATACTCTCCACCGATAAACTCATCTTT.